This TCR beta chain was sequenced in a study of OX40 agonist ivuxolimab in advanced cancers. Concerning the study at large: Ivuxolimab, which targeted the costimulatory receptor OX40 (CD134), was an agonistic, fully human IgG2 monoclonal antibody. Intravenous ivuxolimab was administered to patients every 2 weeks at six dose levels: 0.01, 0.1, 0.3, 1.5, 3 and 10 mg/kg. Of the roughly 54 dose-escalation patients, hepatocellular carcinoma was present in approximately 20, melanoma in approximately 15, renal cell carcinoma in 9 and head and neck cancer in 9. A male proportion of roughly 80% and a mean age of roughly 55 years, ranging from 23 to 79, were recorded for the dose-escalation cohort. Prior anti-PD-1, anti-PD-L1 or anti-CTLA-4 therapy was permitted, and checkpoint inhibitors had been received by around 40% of dose-escalation patients. Partial responses occurred in three dose-escalation patients: two with cutaneous melanoma and one with hepatocellular carcinoma. Peripheral TCRbeta sequencing was intended to test whether TCR sequence diversity was altered and clonal T-cell expansion was caused by ivuxolimab. The paper describes the monotherapy dose-escalation part (N ≈ 50 patients) of the phase I trial of ivuxolimab. General conclusions and limits of the study: Partial responders in the 0.1-3.0 mg/kg groups had among the lowest normalized peripheral clonal expansion, especially among CD8+ T cells. After ivuxolimab, more expanded clones were found on average in CD8+ T cells than in CD4+ T cells. At doses of 0.1 to 3.0 mg/kg, clonal expansion of both CD4+ and CD8+ blood T cells was observed from baseline to week 6. Which antigens the clonally expanded peripheral T cells were specific for was not determined. Low levels of normalized T-cell clonal expansion were also seen in some patients who did not respond.

The trial excluded patients who had a history of autoimmune disease or were on systemic immunosuppression. Peripheral blood for TCR sequencing was collected from all dose cohorts at baseline, on cycle 4 day 1, and on cycle 7 day 1. The samples were taken from a phase I, first-in-human, multicenter, open-label dose-escalation trial of ivuxolimab. The trial enrolled adults with locally advanced or metastatic head and neck squamous cell, hepatocellular, melanoma or renal cell carcinoma. CD4+ and CD8+ T cells were sorted separately from peripheral blood before TCR sequencing. The CDR3 covers 14 residues, taking in both the cysteine and the phenylalanine. CDR3 DNA is the only sequence kept; it has 42 bases, read in frame from the first base. The germline V gene gives CDR1 as SGDLS and CDR2 as YYNGEE. After removal of 0 bases from V and 7 bases from J, the junction retains 4 bases not matched to a gene.

For sequencing of the TCRbeta CDR3 region, genomic DNA was extracted from the sorted cells. TCRbeta CDR3 regions were sequenced using the immunoSEQ Assay. Held by TCRdb, this immuneACCESS table contains in-frame sequences only and omits some clones. Under half of the omission traces to an unresolved V gene where checked; the cause of the rest is unknown. The sample yields tens of thousands of clones; about nine tenths were counted once. In total, the top ten clones hold about 3.7% of the sample. As for this clone: The target of this receptor is not known. Nothing much larger sits one base from this clone, and base qualities are not available.

The specimen was CD4+ or CD8+ T cells sorted from blood, collected in a trial of the OX40 agonist ivuxolimab. This chain is built from TRBV9 and TRBJ2-1, and TRBD1 matches 7 of the central bases. The source is an adult with an advanced solid tumor such as melanoma, head and neck, liver or kidney cancer. The nucleotide sequence is given as TGTGCCAGCAGCGTAGCCACGACAGGGAATGAGCAGTTCTTC. This translates into CASSVATTGNEQFF. Here the CDR3 is joined to the reference TRBV9 and TRBJ2-1 genes, and the full variable domain is: DSGVTQTPKHLITATGQRVTLRCSPRSGDLSVYWYQQSLDQGLQFLIQYYNGEERAKGNILERFSAQQFPDLHSELNLSSLELGDSALYFCASSVATTGNEQFFGPGTRLTVL.